Sequencing of this TCR beta chain was carried out in a study of T cell clonality in common variable immunodeficiency. Generated by immunoSEQ multiplex PCR, the TCRdb table keeps only in-frame clones and is missing some. The sample includes more than 45,000 clones, none of them occurring once. Study outcomes and limitations: Compared with controls, CVID subjects had fewer shared TCRbeta clones.

Both groups were predominantly of Caucasian heritage. There are many counts of this clone. What it binds is not known. The sample taken for sequencing was peripheral blood mononuclear cells. This TCR derives from a person aged 18-70 years in good health.

The covered CDR3 bases are TGCGCCAGCAGTGAGTTGGACAGCCCCTCCTACAATGAG. The encoded protein is CASSELDSPSYNE. The CDR3 reads in full as CASSELDSPSYNEQFF. The V and J genes are TRBV10-1 and TRBJ2-1, with D possibly being TRBD1 (6 bases). From the germline J gene comes the end of the CDR3, since the read stops 3 residues before it. Germline CDR1 is WNHNN and CDR2 is SYGVQD (reference sequence). Trimming shortened V by 1 base and J by 0 bases, and 10 bases separated the two germline ends. The CDR3 sequence is 16 residues long.